This T cell receptor beta chain comes out of a study of T cells in Graves' hyperthyroidism and ophthalmopathy. Researchers took RNA transcripts and amplified the TCR beta CDR3 regions from them. A set of HTBI primers served as the primers for a first-round RT-PCR of the TCR CDR3. Each CDR3 protein is one row after TCRdb ran MiXCR on the multiplex PCR reads. The table includes roughly 500,000 distinct CDR3 sequences, roughly 14% detected once. This CDR3 spans 14 amino acids. Germline trimming cut 6 bases from V and 6 bases from J; bases unmatched to any gene: 8. Study-wide findings and caveats: Ophthalmopathy was separated from stable hyperthyroidism by a 13 V-J model.

In this sample, this clonotype turned up many times. Its specificity is not known. This TCR was recovered from a woman aged 25 to 39 with Graves' hyperthyroidism that later progressed to Graves' ophthalmopathy. Sequencing was done on a sample of blood. J is TRBJ2-3 and V is TRBV12-3 or TRBV12-4; 8 positions agree with TRBD1. CDR3 protein: CASSPDRARDTQYF. The CDR3 DNA follows: TGTGCCAGCAGCCCGGACAGGGCTAGGGATACGCAGTATTTT.